The text below deals with one T cell receptor (beta chain). Data came from immunoSEQ multiplex PCR; TCRdb stores just in-frame clones and leaves some out. The sample shows fewer than 150,000 clones, over 85% of them seen only once. This record comes from a study of T cell responses to AZD1222 COVID-19 vaccine. Material: peripheral blood, obtained on day 0 of AZD1222 vaccination. This receptor was obtained from an adult in good health.

DNA for the CDR3: TGTGCCAGCAGCCTCAGGGGTTTGACCGGGGAGCTGTTTTTT. Its translation: CASSLRGLTGELFF. The V and J genes are TRBV4-2 and TRBJ2-2, with D maybe TRBD1 (6 bases). Per germline, CDR1 LGHNA and CDR2 YNFKEQ. V shed 4 bases and J shed 5 bases, with 11 bases lying between them. This CDR3 has 14 amino acids.